This TCR beta chain was identified during a study of human T cells and chemical hapten exposure. There are many counts of this clonotype. V lost 3 bases and J 4 bases, leaving 12 bases between the germline ends. Germline values: CDR1 SQVTM, CDR2 ANQGSEA. The CDR3 length is 13 residues. Specified time point: healthy volunteer bleed at 2 weeks. Someone pulled total RNA out of unfractionated whole blood. In the original processing: Per sample, the median was approximately 100,000 TCRs, with values from 23,224 to 690,600. TCRdb re-derived calls from the RACE reads in MiXCR, one entry per CDR3 protein. The authors' filters were not applied to this entry. The sample lists tens of thousands of distinct CDR3 sequences, roughly 4.5% occurring once.

The chain uses TRBV29-1 and TRBJ1-2; a weak D match, TRBD1 (5 bases). Sample: whole blood. This TCR came from a human donor in good health. Some clones in this sample may be carry-over from other donors' samples. The CDR3 is CSVDSQGVYGYTF. The CDR3 region has the DNA TGCAGCGTTGACAGTCAAGGGGTCTATGGCTACACCTTC.